Included here is one TCR beta chain sequence, with context. Its cognate antigen is unknown. Only in-frame clones appear in the TCRdb table, and some are missing; sequencing was by immunoSEQ multiplex PCR. The sample holds over a million clones; roughly 95% are singletons and the top ten take roughly 1.2%. The data stem from a study of shared clonotypes between healthy human individuals. Study findings and constraints: A handful of donors showed sharing of approximately 4.7% of naive CD4 clonotypes.

The clonotype originates from a man younger than 40 in good health. Sequences were obtained from naive CD4+ T cells sorted from blood. Noted subset: CD45RA+ positively selected.

CDR3 protein: CASSLKFKREGRYRFF. DNA of the CDR3: TGTGCCAGCAGTTTAAAGTTTAAGCGGGAGGGCCGTTATCGGTTCTTC. This sequence joins TRBV28 and TRBJ2-1, with 10 bases lining up with TRBD2. The CDR3 consists of 16 residues. Germline CDR1 and CDR2: MDHEN and SYDVKM. J was trimmed by 15 bases and V by 2 bases; bases with no gene match: 16. Supplemented by reference TRBV28 and TRBJ2-1, the full variable domain reads DVKVTQSSRYLVKRTGEKVFLECVQDMDHENMFWYRQDPGLGLRLIYFSYDVKMKEKGDIPEGYSVSREKKERFSLILESASTNQTSMYLCASSLKFKREGRYRFFGPGTRLTVL.